Sequencing of this TCR beta chain was carried out in a study of blood T cell repertoires in COVID-19. Study as a whole: The origin of the acute and convalescent COVID-19 samples was the United States, Italy and Spain. PBMCs, B-cell-depleted T cells, or T cells were the source of the cDNA or gDNA that made up the material.

Original analysis: Nucleated cell counts were estimated from reference gene primer amplification. The method was immunoSEQ multiplex PCR; TCRdb's version includes in-frame clones alone and lacks a portion of them. That table is the source of V, J and clone size, and D and trimming were worked out from the DNA. In the table there are 350,000 or so clones, around 83% of which are singletons. The CDR3 is 18 amino acids. CDR1 LNHDA and CDR2 SQIVND come from the germline V gene (reference sequence). With 1 base clipped from V and 2 bases from J, the junction kept 5 bases outside the gene matches. The TCR originated in a man under 40 with active or convalescent COVID-19. Specimen: peripheral blood. The chain has TRBV19 and TRBJ2-2; 12 nucleotides agree with TRBD2. CDR3 bases: TGTGCCAGTAGTATAGGGGCTAGCGGGAGGGGTAACACCGGGGAGCTGTTTTTT. Amino acid sequence: CASSIGASGRGNTGELFF.